These 25 T cell receptor beta chains were sequenced from one sample in a study of Ad26.COV2.S vaccination and SARS-CoV-2 variants. Documented treatment: 15 to 20 received Ad26.COV2.S at low or high dose, single or two shots; 5 received placebo; per-sample allocation not given. Day 63 following the first vaccine or placebo injection was when the samples were taken. Clones were sequenced by immunoSEQ multiplex PCR, and TCRdb holds only the in-frame ones, with some missing. Altogether around 300,000 clones are present, less than 90% being singletons, with the ten largest covering about 11%. The sample in question was peripheral blood, obtained in a trial of Ad26.COV2.S vaccine versus placebo. The receptors derive from a person aged 18-65 years who received the Ad26.COV2.S COVID-19 vaccine or a placebo.

DNA of the CDR3: TGTGCCAGTAGTATGGCGGCGGCCTCAACGGAGGCTTTCTTT. Translating it yields CASSMAAASTEAFF. The chain couples TRBV19 to TRBJ1-1; unclear D gene. CDR1 LNHDA and CDR2 SQIVND come from the germline V gene (reference sequence). Trimming left V 3 bases short and J 11 bases short, with 19 bases between. The CDR3 is 14 amino acids.

CDR3 residues: CASSLSGRGGYTF. The CDR3 bases are TGTGCCAGCTCACTATCGGGACGGGGAGGCTACACCTTC. J is TRBJ1-2 and V is TRBV18; D is perhaps TRBD1 (5 bases). CDR1 is KGHSH and CDR2 is LQKENI in the germline V gene. The CDR3 covers 13 residues. V was pared by 4 bases and J by 8 bases, with 14 bases between.

The chain joins TRBV29-1 to TRBJ2-1; the D gene could be TRBD1 or TRBD2 (5 bases each). V was pared by 7 bases and J by 7 bases, with 17 bases between. The CDR3 length is 13 residues. Germline CDR1 SQVTM, CDR2 ANQGSEA. The CDR3 reads CSAGGPTGNEQFF. CDR3 DNA: TGCAGCGCTGGGGGACCAACCGGGAATGAGCAGTTCTTC.

V usage is TRBV3-1 (or the pseudogene TRBV3-2) and J usage is TRBJ1-1; D is perhaps TRBD1 (5 bases). The CDR3 spans 15 residues. Germline V gene sequence: CDR1 LGHDT, CDR2 YNNKEL (reference sequence). Trimming took off 4 bases at V and 7 bases at J, with 19 bases between the two ends. DNA for the CDR3: TGTGCCAGCAGCCCAAACTACGAAGGGGCGAGTGAAGCTTTCTTT. It translates to CASSPNYEGASEAFF.

The J gene is TRBJ1-5, the V gene TRBV20-1; D remains ambiguous. The V gene's germline CDR1 is DFQATT and CDR2 SNEGSKA (reference sequence). Trimming pared 3 bases from V and 2 bases from J, leaving 11 bases between. This CDR3 has 14 residues. CDR3 in amino acids: CSASGVGGNQPQHF. As DNA, the CDR3 is TGCAGTGCTAGTGGGGTCGGGGGCAATCAGCCCCAGCATTTT.

The chain combines TRBV7-2 with TRBJ2-2; possibly TRBD2 for D (5 bases). This CDR3 is 17 amino acids long. Trimming left V 5 bases short and J 5 bases short, with 21 bases between. The germline V gene has CDR1 SGHTA and CDR2 FQGNSA. CDR3 sequence (DNA): TGTGCCAGCAGCCCACACGACGGACGGGGAAGAACCGGGGAGCTGTTTTTT. It specifies CASSPHDGRGRTGELFF.

The chain joins TRBV28 to TRBJ2-1, with D possibly being TRBD2 (6 bases). V dropped 3 bases and J dropped 5 bases, with 20 bases sitting between them. The CDR3 consists of 17 residues. Germline lookup yields CDR1 MDHEN and CDR2 SYDVKM. DNA for the CDR3: TGTGCCAGCAGTTTTCGGCATCGCCCTTCGGGAGACAATGAGCAGTTCTTC. This codes for CASSFRHRPSGDNEQFF. Drawing the rest from reference TRBV28 and TRBJ2-1, the complete variable domain is DVKVTQSSRYLVKRTGEKVFLECVQDMDHENMFWYRQDPGLGLRLIYFSYDVKMKEKGDIPEGYSVSREKKERFSLILESASTNQTSMYLCASSFRHRPSGDNEQFFGPGTRLTVL.

The rearrangement links TRBV29-1 to TRBJ2-1, with 8 nucleotides matching TRBD2. This CDR3 contains 16 residues. V lost 0 bases to trimming and J lost 8 bases; unmatched junction nucleotides: 12. Germline V gene sequence: CDR1 SQVTM, CDR2 ANQGSEA. The CDR3 spells CSVEDLTGGLSDEQFF. The CDR3, as DNA: TGCAGCGTTGAAGATCTTACGGGGGGGCTGTCGGATGAGCAGTTCTTC.

CDR3 protein: CASSTVGGVSSGANVLTF. CDR3 nucleotides: TGCGCCAGCAGCACCGTGGGGGGCGTTAGCTCTGGGGCCAACGTCCTGACTTTC. V gene TRBV5-1 combines with J gene TRBJ2-6; D may be TRBD1 or TRBD2 (6 bases each). Germline V lookup: CDR1 SGHRS, CDR2 YFSETQ. V shed 4 bases and J shed 0 bases, with 17 bases lying between them. The length of the CDR3 is 18 residues. Full variable domain (remainder filled in from reference TRBV5-1 and TRBJ2-6): KAGVTQTPRYLIKTRGQQVTLSCSPISGHRSVSWYQQTPGQGLQFLFEYFSETQRNKGNFPGRFSGRQFSNSRSEMNVSTLELGDSALYLCASSTVGGVSSGANVLTFGAGSRLTVL.

This clone was observed a single time. The rearrangement joins TRBV19 to TRBJ1-4, with a possible D match to TRBD1 (5 bases). Trimming pared 5 bases from V and 5 bases from J, leaving 15 bases between. The CDR3 is 15 residues long. CDR1 and CDR2 (germline): LNHDA, SQIVND (reference sequence). The CDR3: CASSAAGTRNEKLFF. CDR3 nucleotides: TGTGCCAGTAGTGCCGCCGGGACCCGAAATGAAAAACTGTTTTTT.

The genes are TRBV7-8 and TRBJ1-1, with 7 bases aligning to TRBD1. The CDR3 runs to 14 residues. Germline V gene lookup returns CDR1 SGHVS and CDR2 FQNEAQ. The trim removed 5 bases at V and 1 base at J, leaving 4 bases unmatched. The CDR3 sequence: CASSKGTANTEAFF. The CDR3 coding sequence is TGTGCCAGCAGCAAAGGGACAGCGAACACTGAAGCTTTCTTT.

The chain's CDR3 is CASSFISGGAAGELFF. Here the CDR3 DNA reads TGTGCCAGCAGTTTTATCAGCGGGGGGGCCGCCGGGGAGCTGTTTTTT. The chain joins TRBV27 to TRBJ2-2; 10 bases line up with TRBD2. There are 16 residues in the CDR3. Germline CDR1 reads MNHEY; CDR2 reads SMNVEV (reference sequence). Trimming at V came to 3 bases and at J to 6 bases, leaving 7 bases not matched to a gene.

The chain combines TRBV28 with TRBJ2-2, with a tentative D call TRBD1 (6 bases). V was shortened by 5 bases and J by 4 bases, with 8 bases between the two germline ends. From germline, CDR1 is MDHEN and CDR2 SYDVKM. The CDR3 totals 13 residues. CDR3 protein: CASSGGPTGELFF. As DNA, the CDR3 is TGTGCCAGCAGTGGGGGCCCCACCGGGGAGCTGTTTTTT. Combining the CDR3 with reference TRBV28 and TRBJ2-2 gives the whole variable domain DVKVTQSSRYLVKRTGEKVFLECVQDMDHENMFWYRQDPGLGLRLIYFSYDVKMKEKGDIPEGYSVSREKKERFSLILESASTNQTSMYLCASSGGPTGELFFGEGSRLTVL.

This sequence joins TRBV3-1 (or the pseudogene TRBV3-2) and TRBJ2-1; D possibly corresponds to TRBD1 (6 bases). CDR1 and CDR2 from the germline V gene are LGHDT and YNNKEL (reference sequence). The CDR3 extends over 14 amino acids. V lost 1 base and J lost 8, with 12 bases in between. CDR3 in amino acids: CASSQVGEGDEQFF. The CDR3 DNA reads TGTGCCAGCAGCCAAGTGGGCGAGGGGGATGAGCAGTTCTTC.

J is TRBJ2-3 and V is TRBV29-1; D is ambiguous. V was trimmed by 6 bases and J by 0 bases, leaving 13 bases between them. The CDR3 totals 14 residues. Germline V lookup: CDR1 SQVTM, CDR2 ANQGSEA. CDR3 protein: CSVSTMASTDTQYF. The CDR3 coding sequence is TGCAGCGTATCTACAATGGCTAGCACAGATACGCAGTATTTT.

J is TRBJ2-1 and V is TRBV19, with D tentatively TRBD2 (6 bases). CDR3 length: 14 residues. Per germline, CDR1 LNHDA and CDR2 SQIVND (reference sequence). Deletions cut 6 bases from V and 9 bases from J, with 18 bases between. CDR3 loop: CASSISGGGTEQFF. The CDR3 DNA reads as TGTGCCAGTAGCATCAGTGGTGGGGGGACTGAGCAGTTCTTC. The full variable domain, completed using reference TRBV19 and TRBJ2-1, is DGGITQSPKYLFRKEGQNVTLSCEQNLNHDAMYWYRQDPGQGLRLIYYSQIVNDFQKGDIAEGYSVSREKKESFPLTVTSAQKNPTAFYLCASSISGGGTEQFFGPGTRLTVL.

The count of this clone is one. The rearrangement links TRBV7-2 to TRBJ1-6; D remains unclear. The CDR3 runs 13 residues. V lost 2 bases and J lost 8, with 7 bases in between. CDR1 and CDR2 from the germline V gene are SGHTA and FQGNSA. The CDR3 spells CASSLRRDSPLHF. The CDR3 coding sequence is TGTGCCAGCAGCTTAAGACGTGATTCACCCCTCCACTTT. Variable domain in full (rest from reference TRBV7-2 and TRBJ1-6): GAGVSQSPSNKVTEKGKDVELRCDPISGHTALYWYRQSLGQGLEFLIYFQGNSAPDKSGLPSDRFSAERTGGSVSTLTIQRTQQEDSAVYLCASSLRRDSPLHFGNGTRLTVT.

The gene calls are TRBV10-3 and TRBJ2-2, with TRBD1 as a possible D gene (6 bases). V was trimmed by 0 bases and J by 6 bases, leaving 11 bases between them. Germline V gives CDR1 ENHRY, CDR2 SYGVKD. This CDR3 is 15 amino acids long. CDR3 region: CAISESGRGSGELFF. The CDR3 DNA reads TGTGCCATCAGTGAGTCGGGCAGGGGATCCGGGGAGCTGTTTTTT.

This chain uses TRBV30 with TRBJ2-3; 7 bases are shared with TRBD2. Germline loops: CDR1 GTSNPN, CDR2 SVGIG (reference sequence). With 3 bases clipped from V and 5 bases from J, the junction kept 11 bases outside the gene matches. The CDR3 spans 15 residues. CDR3 loop: CAWRLGGSRLDTQYF. CDR3 coding DNA: TGTGCCTGGAGGTTAGGCGGGAGTAGGTTAGATACGCAGTATTTT.

The chain couples TRBV30 to TRBJ2-7, with D perhaps TRBD2 (5 bases). CDR3 length: 12 amino acids. Germline V lookup: CDR1 GTSNPN, CDR2 SVGIG (reference sequence). The germline V and J ends were trimmed by 6 bases and 2 bases, with 11 bases remaining between them. CDR3 bases: TGTGCCTGTCAGGTCGGGACCTACGAGCAGTACTTC. Its translation is CACQVGTYEQYF. The entire variable domain, with the rest obtained from reference TRBV30 and TRBJ2-7, is as follows: SQTIHQWPATLVQPVGSPLSLECTVEGTSNPNLYWYRQAAGRGLQLLFYSVGIGQISSEVPQNLSASRPQDRQFILSSKKLLLSDSGFYLCACQVGTYEQYFGPGTRLTVT.

The rearrangement joins TRBV5-1 to TRBJ1-1; D gene uncertain. The CDR3 length is 13 residues. Germline assignment: CDR1 SGHRS and CDR2 YFSETQ. V was cut by 0 bases and J by 4 bases, with 7 bases left in between. The DNA of the CDR3 is TGCGCCAGCAGCTTGGCCCTTCCCACTGAAGCTTTCTTT. Its protein is CASSLALPTEAFF. Full variable domain (missing parts from reference TRBV5-1 and TRBJ1-1): KAGVTQTPRYLIKTRGQQVTLSCSPISGHRSVSWYQQTPGQGLQFLFEYFSETQRNKGNFPGRFSGRQFSNSRSEMNVSTLELGDSALYLCASSLALPTEAFFGQGTRLTVV.

The gene calls are TRBV3-1 (or the pseudogene TRBV3-2) and TRBJ2-7; 7 bases are a match to TRBD1. Germline-derived CDR1 and CDR2 are LGHDT and YNNKEL (reference sequence). V dropped 3 bases and J dropped 1; count of bases not matched to a gene: 18. The CDR3 consists of 19 residues. This CDR3 is CASSQDLGTVRFNSYEQYF. CDR3 nucleotides: TGTGCCAGCAGCCAGGATTTGGGGACAGTCCGCTTCAATTCCTACGAGCAGTACTTC.

This chain uses TRBV7-9 with TRBJ2-5, with 8 bases lining up with TRBD1. V shed 4 bases and J 1 base; nucleotides not matched to a gene: 8. CDR3 length: 16 residues. Germline CDR1 SEHNR, CDR2 FQNEAQ (reference sequence). In DNA form, the CDR3 reads TGTGCCAGCAGCTCTAGGACAGGGACGCTCCAAGAGACCCAGTACTTC. Protein: CASSSRTGTLQETQYF. Drawing the rest from reference TRBV7-9 and TRBJ2-5, the complete variable domain is DTGVSQNPRHKITKRGQNVTFRCDPISEHNRLYWYRQTLGQGPEFLTYFQNEAQLEKSRLLSDRFSAERPKGSFSTLEIQRTEQGDSAMYLCASSSRTGTLQETQYFGPGTRLLVL.

The V call is TRBV7-8, the J call TRBJ1-2; TRBD1 matches at 9 bases. After removal of 5 bases from V and 4 bases from J, the junction contained 5 bases not matched to a gene. Germline loops: CDR1 SGHVS, CDR2 FQNEAQ. The CDR3 totals 14 residues. Here the CDR3 reads CASSRDRVGYGYTF. The CDR3 region has the DNA TGTGCCAGCAGCCGGGACAGGGTCGGCTATGGCTACACCTTC.

This sequence joins TRBV11-2 and TRBJ2-1; maybe TRBD1 (6 bases). V dropped 1 base and J dropped 9 bases, with 22 bases sitting between them. CDR1 and CDR2 (germline): SGHAT, FQNNGV. This CDR3 has 17 amino acids. CDR3 region: CASSLGWGRRLDSEQFF. CDR3 sequence (DNA): TGTGCCAGCAGCTTAGGTTGGGGGAGACGGTTGGACAGTGAGCAGTTCTTC.